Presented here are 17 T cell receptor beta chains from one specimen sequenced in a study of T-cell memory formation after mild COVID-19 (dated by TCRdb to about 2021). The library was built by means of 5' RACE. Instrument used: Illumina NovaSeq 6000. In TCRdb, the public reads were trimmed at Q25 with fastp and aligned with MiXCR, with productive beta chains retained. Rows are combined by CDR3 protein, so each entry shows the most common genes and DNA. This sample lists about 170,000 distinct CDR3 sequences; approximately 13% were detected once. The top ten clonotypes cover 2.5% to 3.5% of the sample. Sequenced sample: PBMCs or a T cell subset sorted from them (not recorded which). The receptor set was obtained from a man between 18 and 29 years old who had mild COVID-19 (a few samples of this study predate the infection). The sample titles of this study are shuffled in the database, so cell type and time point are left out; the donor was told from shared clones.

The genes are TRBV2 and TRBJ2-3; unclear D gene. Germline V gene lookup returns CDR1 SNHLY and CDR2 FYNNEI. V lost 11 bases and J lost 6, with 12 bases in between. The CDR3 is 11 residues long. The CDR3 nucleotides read TGTGCCGGAGTCGTCCGGGATACGCAGTATTTT. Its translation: CAGVVRDTQYF.

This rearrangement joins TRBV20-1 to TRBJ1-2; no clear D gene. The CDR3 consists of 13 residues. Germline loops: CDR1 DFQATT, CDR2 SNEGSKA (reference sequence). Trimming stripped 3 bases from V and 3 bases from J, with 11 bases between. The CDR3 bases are TGCAGTGCTAGTAGGGCGCTGGACTATGGCTACACCTTC. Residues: CSASRALDYGYTF.

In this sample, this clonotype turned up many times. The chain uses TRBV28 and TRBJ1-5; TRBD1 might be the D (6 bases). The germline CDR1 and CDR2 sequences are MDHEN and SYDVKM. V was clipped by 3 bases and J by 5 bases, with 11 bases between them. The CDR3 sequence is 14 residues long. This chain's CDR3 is CASSLAQGDQPQHF. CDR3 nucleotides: TGTGCCAGCAGTTTGGCACAGGGAGATCAGCCCCAGCATTTT.

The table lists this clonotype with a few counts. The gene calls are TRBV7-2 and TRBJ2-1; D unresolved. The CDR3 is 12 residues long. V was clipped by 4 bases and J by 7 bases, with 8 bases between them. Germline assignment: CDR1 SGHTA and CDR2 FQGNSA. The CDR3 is CASSSGQNEQFF. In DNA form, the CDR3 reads TGTGCCAGCAGCTCAGGTCAAAATGAGCAGTTCTTC.

The CDR3 is CSAPRGGLLTEAFF. The CDR3 coding sequence is TGCAGTGCCCCCAGGGGGGGGCTATTAACTGAAGCTTTCTTT. The chain has TRBV20-1 and TRBJ1-1; 7 bases map to TRBD1. Germline loops: CDR1 DFQATT, CDR2 SNEGSKA (reference sequence). The CDR3 consists of 14 residues. V was pared by 6 bases and J by 5 bases, with 12 bases of the junction left unmatched.

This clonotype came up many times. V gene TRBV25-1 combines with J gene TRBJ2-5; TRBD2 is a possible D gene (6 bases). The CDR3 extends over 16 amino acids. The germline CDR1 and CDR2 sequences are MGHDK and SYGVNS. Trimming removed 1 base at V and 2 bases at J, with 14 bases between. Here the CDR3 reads CASSELGSGGQETQYF. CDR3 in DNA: TGTGCCAGCAGTGAATTAGGTAGCGGCGGACAAGAGACCCAGTACTTC.

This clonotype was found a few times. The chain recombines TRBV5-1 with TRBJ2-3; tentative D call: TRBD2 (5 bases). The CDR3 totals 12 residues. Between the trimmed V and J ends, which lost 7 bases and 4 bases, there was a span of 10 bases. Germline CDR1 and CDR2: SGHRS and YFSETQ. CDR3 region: CASLISADTQYF. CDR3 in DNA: TGCGCCAGCCTAATTAGCGCAGATACGCAGTATTTT. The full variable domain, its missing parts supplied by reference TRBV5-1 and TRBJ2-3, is KAGVTQTPRYLIKTRGQQVTLSCSPISGHRSVSWYQQTPGQGLQFLFEYFSETQRNKGNFPGRFSGRQFSNSRSEMNVSTLELGDSALYLCASLISADTQYFGPGTRLTVL.

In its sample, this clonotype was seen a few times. The CDR3 DNA reads TGTGCCAGCAGCTTAGCAGGACAAACAGATACGCAGTATTTT. Its translation is CASSLAGQTDTQYF. The chain has TRBV7-2 and TRBJ2-3; D might be TRBD1 (5 bases). Germline loops: CDR1 SGHTA, CDR2 FQGNSA. The germline V and J ends were trimmed by 0 bases and 3 bases, with 7 bases remaining between them. The CDR3 extends over 14 amino acids.

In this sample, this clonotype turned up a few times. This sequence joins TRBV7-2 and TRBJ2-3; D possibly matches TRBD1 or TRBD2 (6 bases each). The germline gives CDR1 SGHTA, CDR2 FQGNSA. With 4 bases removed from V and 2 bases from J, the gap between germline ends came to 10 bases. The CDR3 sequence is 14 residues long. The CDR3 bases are TGTGCCAGCAGCTCGAGGGGGGCCACAGATACGCAGTATTTT. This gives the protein CASSSRGATDTQYF.

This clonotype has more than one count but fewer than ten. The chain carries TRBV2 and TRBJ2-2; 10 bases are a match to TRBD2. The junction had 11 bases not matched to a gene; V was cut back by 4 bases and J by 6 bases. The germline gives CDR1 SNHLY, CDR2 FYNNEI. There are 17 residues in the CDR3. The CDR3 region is CASSGGSGGAYSGELFF. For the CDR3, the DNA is TGTGCCAGCAGTGGAGGCAGCGGGGGGGCTTACTCCGGGGAGCTGTTTTTT.

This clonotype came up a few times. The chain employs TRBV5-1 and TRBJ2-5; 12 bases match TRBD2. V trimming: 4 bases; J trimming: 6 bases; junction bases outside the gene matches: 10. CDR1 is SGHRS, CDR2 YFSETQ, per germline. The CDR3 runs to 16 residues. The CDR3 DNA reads TGCGCCAGCAGCGGACCGACTAGCGGGGGCCCCCAGACCCAGTACTTC. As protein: CASSGPTSGGPQTQYF.

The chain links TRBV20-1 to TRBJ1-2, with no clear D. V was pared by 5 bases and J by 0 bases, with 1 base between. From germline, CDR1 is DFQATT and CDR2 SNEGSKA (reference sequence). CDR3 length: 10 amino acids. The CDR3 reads CSAANYGYTF. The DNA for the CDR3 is TGCAGTGCTGCTAACTATGGCTACACCTTC.

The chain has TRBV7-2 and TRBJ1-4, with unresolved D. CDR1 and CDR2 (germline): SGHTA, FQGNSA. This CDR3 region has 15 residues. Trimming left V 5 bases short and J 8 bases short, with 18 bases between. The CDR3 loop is CASSTGPSEKEKLFF. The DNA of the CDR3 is TGTGCCAGCAGCACCGGGCCGTCGGAGAAGGAAAAACTGTTTTTT.

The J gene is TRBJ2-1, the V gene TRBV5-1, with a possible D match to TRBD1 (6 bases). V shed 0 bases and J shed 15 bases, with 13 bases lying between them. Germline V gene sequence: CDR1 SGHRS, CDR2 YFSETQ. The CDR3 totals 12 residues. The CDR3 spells CASSLALGARFF. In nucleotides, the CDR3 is TGCGCCAGCAGCTTGGCCTTGGGGGCCCGGTTCTTC.

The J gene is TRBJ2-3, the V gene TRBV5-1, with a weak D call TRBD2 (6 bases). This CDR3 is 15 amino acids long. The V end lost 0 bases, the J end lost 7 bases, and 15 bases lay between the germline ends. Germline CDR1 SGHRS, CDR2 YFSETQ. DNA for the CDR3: TGCGCCAGCAGCTTGGTTACGGGGGAGGTGAATACGCAGTATTTT. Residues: CASSLVTGEVNTQYF. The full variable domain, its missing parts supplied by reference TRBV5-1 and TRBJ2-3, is KAGVTQTPRYLIKTRGQQVTLSCSPISGHRSVSWYQQTPGQGLQFLFEYFSETQRNKGNFPGRFSGRQFSNSRSEMNVSTLELGDSALYLCASSLVTGEVNTQYFGPGTRLTVL.

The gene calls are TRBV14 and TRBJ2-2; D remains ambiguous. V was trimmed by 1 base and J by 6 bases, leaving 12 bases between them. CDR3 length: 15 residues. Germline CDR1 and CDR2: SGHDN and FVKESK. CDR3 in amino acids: CASSQAVWSPGELFF. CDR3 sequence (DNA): TGTGCCAGCAGCCAAGCCGTATGGAGCCCCGGGGAGCTGTTTTTT.

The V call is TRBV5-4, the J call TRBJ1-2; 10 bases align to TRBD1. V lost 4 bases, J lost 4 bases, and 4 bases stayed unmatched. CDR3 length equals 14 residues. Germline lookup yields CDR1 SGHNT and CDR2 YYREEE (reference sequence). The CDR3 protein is CASSQDRGIYGYTF. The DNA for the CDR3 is TGTGCCAGCAGCCAGGACAGGGGGATCTATGGCTACACCTTC.